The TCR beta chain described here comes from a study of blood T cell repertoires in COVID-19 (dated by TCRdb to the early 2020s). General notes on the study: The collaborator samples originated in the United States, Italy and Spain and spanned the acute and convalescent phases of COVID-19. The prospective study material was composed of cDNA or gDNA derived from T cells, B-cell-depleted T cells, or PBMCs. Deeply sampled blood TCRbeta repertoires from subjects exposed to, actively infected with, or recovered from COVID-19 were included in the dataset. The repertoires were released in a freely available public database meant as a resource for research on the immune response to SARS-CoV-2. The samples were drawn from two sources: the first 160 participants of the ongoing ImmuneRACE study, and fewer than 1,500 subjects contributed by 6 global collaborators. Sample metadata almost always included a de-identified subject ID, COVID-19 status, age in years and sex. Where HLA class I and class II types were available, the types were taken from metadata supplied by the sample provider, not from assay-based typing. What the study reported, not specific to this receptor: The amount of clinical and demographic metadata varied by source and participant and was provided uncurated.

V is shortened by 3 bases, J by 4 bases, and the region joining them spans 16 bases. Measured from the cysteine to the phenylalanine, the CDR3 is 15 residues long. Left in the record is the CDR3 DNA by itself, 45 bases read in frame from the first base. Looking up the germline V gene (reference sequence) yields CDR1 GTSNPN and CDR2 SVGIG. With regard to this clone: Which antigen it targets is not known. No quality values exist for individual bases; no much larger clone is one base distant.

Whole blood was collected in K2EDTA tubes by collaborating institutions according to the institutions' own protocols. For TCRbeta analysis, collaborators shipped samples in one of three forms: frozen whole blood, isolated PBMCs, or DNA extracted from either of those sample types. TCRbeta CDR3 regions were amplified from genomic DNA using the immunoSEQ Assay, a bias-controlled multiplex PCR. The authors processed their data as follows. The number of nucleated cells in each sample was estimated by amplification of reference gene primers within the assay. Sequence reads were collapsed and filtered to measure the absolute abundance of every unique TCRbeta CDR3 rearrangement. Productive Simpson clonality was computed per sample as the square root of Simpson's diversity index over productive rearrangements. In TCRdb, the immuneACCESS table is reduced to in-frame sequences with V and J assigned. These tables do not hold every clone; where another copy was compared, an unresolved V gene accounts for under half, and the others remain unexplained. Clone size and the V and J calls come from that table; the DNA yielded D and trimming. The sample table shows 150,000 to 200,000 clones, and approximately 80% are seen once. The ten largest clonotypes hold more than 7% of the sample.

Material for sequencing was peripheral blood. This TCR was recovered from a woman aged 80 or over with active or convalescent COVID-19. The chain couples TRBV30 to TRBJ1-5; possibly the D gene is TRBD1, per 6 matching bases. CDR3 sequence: CAWSSTGIGNQPQHF. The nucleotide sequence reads TGTGCCTGGAGCTCTACAGGGATTGGAAATCAGCCCCAGCATTTT.